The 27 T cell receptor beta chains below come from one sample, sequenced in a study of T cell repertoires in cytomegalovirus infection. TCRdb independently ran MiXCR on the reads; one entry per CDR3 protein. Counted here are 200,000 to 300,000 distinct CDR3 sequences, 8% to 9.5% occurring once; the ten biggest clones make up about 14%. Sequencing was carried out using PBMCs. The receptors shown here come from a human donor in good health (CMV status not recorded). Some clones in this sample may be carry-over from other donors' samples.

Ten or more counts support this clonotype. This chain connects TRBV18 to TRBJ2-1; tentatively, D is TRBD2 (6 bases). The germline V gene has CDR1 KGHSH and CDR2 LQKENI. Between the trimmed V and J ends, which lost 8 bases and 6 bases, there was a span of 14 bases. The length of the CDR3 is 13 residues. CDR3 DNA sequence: TGTGCCAGCGGCGAAGCGGGTACCAATGAGCAGTTCTTC. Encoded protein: CASGEAGTNEQFF.

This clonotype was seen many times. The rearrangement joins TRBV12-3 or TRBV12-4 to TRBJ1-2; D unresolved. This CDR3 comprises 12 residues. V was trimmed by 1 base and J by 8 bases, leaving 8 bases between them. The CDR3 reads CASSLGVAGYTF. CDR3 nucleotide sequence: TGTGCCAGCAGTTTAGGGGTCGCGGGCTACACCTTC.

The CDR3 is CASSSPPSGTLNTGELFF. The DNA of the CDR3 is TGTGCCAGCAGCTCACCGCCCTCCGGGACACTGAACACCGGGGAGCTGTTTTTT. This chain connects TRBV28 to TRBJ2-2; the D gene is possibly TRBD1 (6 bases). Between the trimmed V and J ends, which lost 6 bases and 1 base, there was a span of 21 bases. CDR1 and CDR2 from the germline V gene are MDHEN and SYDVKM. The CDR3 loop spans 18 amino acids.

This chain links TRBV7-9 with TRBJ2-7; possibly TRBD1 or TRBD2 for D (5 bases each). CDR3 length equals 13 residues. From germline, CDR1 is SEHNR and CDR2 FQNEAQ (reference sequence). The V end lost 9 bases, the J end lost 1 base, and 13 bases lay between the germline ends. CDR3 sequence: CARVGEGSYEQYF. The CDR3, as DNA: TGTGCCAGGGTGGGAGAGGGGTCCTACGAGCAGTACTTC.

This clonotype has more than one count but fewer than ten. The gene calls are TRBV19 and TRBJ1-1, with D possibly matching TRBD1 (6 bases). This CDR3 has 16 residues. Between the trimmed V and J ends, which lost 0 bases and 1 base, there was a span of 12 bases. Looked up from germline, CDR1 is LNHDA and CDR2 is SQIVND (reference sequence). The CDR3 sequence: CASSIDLGTPNTEAFF. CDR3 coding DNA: TGTGCCAGTAGTATAGATCTAGGGACACCGAACACTGAAGCTTTCTTT.

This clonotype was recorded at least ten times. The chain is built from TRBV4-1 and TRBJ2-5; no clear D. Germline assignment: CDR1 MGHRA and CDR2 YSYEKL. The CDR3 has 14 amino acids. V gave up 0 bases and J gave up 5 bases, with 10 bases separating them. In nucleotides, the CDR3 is TGCGCCAGCAGCCAAGATCTGGGCAAGGAGACCCAGTACTTC. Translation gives CASSQDLGKETQYF.

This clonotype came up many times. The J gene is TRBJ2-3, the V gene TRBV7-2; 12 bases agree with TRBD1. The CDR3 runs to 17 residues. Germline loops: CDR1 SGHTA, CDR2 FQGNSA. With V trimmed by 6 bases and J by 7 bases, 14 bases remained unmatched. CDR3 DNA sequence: TGTGCCAGCAGGAACACCGCCGGGACAGGGGGCCGGAATACGCAGTATTTT. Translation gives CASRNTAGTGGRNTQYF.

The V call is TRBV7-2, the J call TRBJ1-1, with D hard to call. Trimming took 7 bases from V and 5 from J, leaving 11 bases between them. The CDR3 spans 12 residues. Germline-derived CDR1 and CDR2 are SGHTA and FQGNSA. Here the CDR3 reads CASTRERTEAFF. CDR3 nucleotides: TGTGCCAGCACCCGCGAAAGGACTGAAGCTTTCTTT.

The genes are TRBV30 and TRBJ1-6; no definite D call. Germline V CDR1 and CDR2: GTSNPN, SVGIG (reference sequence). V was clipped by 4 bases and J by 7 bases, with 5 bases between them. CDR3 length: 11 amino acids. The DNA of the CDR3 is TGTGCCTGGACTGGGAATTCACCCCTCCACTTT. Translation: CAWTGNSPLHF.

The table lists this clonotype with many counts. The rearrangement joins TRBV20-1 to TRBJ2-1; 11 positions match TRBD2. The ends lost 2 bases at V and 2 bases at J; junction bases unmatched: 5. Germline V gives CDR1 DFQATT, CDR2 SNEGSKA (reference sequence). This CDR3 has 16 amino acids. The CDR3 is CSARPSGGLPYNEQFF. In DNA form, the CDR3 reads TGCAGTGCTAGACCTAGCGGGGGGCTACCCTACAATGAGCAGTTCTTC.

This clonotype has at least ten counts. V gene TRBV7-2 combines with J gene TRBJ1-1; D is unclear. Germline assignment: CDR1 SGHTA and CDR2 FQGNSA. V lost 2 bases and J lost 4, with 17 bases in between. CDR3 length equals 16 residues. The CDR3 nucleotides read TGTGCCAGCAGCTTATATAGCGGGCTGGGCGGCACTGAAGCTTTCTTT. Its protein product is CASSLYSGLGGTEAFF.

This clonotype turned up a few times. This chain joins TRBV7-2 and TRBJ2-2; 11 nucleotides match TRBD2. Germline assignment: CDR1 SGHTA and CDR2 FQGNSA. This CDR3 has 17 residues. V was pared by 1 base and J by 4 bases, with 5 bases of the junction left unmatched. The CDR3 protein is CASSLVELAGVTGELFF. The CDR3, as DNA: TGTGCCAGCAGCTTAGTAGAACTAGCGGGAGTCACCGGGGAGCTGTTTTTT. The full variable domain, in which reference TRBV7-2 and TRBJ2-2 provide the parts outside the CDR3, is GAGVSQSPSNKVTEKGKDVELRCDPISGHTALYWYRQSLGQGLEFLIYFQGNSAPDKSGLPSDRFSAERTGGSVSTLTIQRTQQEDSAVYLCASSLVELAGVTGELFFGEGSRLTVL.

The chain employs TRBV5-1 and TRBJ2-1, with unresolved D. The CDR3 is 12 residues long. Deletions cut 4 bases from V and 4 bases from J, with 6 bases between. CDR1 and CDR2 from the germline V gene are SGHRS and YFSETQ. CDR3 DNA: TGCGCCAGCAGCCCCCAATACAATGAGCAGTTCTTC. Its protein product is CASSPQYNEQFF.

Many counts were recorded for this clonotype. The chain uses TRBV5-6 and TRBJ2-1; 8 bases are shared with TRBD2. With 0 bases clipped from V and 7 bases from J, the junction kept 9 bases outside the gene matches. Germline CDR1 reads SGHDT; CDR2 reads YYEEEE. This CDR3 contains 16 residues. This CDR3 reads CASSLANRGRLNEQFF. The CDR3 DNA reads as TGTGCCAGCAGCTTGGCCAATCGCGGGAGGTTGAATGAGCAGTTCTTC.

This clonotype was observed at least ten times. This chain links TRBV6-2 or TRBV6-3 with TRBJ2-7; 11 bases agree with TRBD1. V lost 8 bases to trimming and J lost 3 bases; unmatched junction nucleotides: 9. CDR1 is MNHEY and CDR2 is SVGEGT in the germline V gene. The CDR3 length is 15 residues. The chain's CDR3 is CASGKTGTGGYEQYF. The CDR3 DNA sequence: TGTGCCAGCGGAAAGACCGGGACAGGGGGCTACGAGCAGTACTTC.

CDR3: CASSLATGQPNEKLFF. The CDR3 coding sequence is TGTGCCAGCAGCTTAGCTACAGGACAGCCTAATGAAAAACTGTTTTTT. J is TRBJ1-4 and V is TRBV7-2, with D maybe TRBD1 (6 bases). This CDR3 spans 16 amino acids. Germline-derived CDR1 and CDR2 are SGHTA and FQGNSA. V was clipped by 0 bases and J by 3 bases, with 11 bases between them.

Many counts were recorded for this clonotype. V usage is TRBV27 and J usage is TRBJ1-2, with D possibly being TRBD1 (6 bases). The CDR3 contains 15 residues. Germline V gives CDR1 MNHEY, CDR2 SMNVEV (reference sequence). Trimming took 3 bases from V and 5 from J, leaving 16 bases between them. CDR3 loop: CASSFNRDNGYGYTF. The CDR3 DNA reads TGTGCCAGCAGTTTCAACCGGGACAACGGTTATGGCTACACCTTC.

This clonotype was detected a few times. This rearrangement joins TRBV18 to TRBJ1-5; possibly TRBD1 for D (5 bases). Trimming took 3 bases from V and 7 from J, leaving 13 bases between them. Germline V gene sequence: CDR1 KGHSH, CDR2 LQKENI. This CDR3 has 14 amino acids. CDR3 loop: CASSPAGQGQPQHF. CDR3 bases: TGTGCCAGCTCACCTGCAGGGCAGGGACAGCCCCAGCATTTT.

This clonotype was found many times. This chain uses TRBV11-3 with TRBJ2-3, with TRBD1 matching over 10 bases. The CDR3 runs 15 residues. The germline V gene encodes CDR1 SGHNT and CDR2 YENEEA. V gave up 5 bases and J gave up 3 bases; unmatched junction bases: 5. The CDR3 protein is CASSPEGQGTDTQYF. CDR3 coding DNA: TGTGCCAGCAGCCCCGAGGGACAGGGGACAGATACGCAGTATTTT.

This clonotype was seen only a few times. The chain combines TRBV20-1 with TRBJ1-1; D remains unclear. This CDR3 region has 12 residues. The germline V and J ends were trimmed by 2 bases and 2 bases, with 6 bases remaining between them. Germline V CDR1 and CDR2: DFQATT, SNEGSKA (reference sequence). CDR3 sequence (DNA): TGCAGTGCTAGACCCGTTAACACTGAAGCTTTCTTT. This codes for CSARPVNTEAFF.

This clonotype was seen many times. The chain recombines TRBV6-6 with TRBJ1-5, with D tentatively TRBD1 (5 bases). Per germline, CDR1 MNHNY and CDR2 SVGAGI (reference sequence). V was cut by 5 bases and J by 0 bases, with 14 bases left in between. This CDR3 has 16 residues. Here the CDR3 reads CASSDLRDNSNQPQHF. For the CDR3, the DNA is TGTGCCAGCAGTGACCTCAGGGATAATAGCAATCAGCCCCAGCATTTT.

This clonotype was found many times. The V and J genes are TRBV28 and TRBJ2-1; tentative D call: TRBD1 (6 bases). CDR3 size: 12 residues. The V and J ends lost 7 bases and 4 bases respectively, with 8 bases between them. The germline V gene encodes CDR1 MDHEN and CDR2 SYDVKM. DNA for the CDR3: TGTGCCAGCACCGGGACATACAATGAGCAGTTCTTC. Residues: CASTGTYNEQFF.

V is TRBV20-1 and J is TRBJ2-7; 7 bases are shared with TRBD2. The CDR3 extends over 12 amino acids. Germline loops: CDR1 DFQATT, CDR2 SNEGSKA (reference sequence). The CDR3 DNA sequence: TGCAGCGCCGGGACTACTCATCGGGAGCAGTACTTC. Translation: CSAGTTHREQYF.

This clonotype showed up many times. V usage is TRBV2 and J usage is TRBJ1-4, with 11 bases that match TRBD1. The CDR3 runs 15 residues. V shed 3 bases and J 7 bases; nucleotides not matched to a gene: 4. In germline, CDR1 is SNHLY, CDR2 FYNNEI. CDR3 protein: CASSEDRGRSEKLFF. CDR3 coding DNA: TGTGCCAGCAGTGAGGACAGGGGGCGCAGTGAAAAACTGTTTTTT.

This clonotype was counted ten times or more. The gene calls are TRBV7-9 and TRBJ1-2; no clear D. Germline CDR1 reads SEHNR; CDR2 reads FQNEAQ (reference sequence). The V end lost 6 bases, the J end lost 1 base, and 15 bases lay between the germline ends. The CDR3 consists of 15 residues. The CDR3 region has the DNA TGTGCCAGCAGAGATTCCGGGAAAAATAACTATGGCTACACCTTC. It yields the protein CASRDSGKNNYGYTF.

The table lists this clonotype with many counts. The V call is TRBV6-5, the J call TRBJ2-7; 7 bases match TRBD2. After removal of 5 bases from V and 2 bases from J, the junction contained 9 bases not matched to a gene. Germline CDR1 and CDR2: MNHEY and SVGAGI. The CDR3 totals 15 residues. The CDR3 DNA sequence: TGTGCCAGCAGTAACGGACTAGTGGGGGCCTACGAGCAGTACTTC. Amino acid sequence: CASSNGLVGAYEQYF.

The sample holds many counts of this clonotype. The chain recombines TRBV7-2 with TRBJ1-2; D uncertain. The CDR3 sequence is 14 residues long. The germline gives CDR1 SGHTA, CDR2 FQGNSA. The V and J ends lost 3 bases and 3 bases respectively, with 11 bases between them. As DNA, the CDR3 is TGTGCCAGCAGCTTCCAAAAGGTCGACTATGGCTACACCTTC. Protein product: CASSFQKVDYGYTF. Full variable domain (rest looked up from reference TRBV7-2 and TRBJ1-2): GAGVSQSPSNKVTEKGKDVELRCDPISGHTALYWYRQSLGQGLEFLIYFQGNSAPDKSGLPSDRFSAERTGGSVSTLTIQRTQQEDSAVYLCASSFQKVDYGYTFGSGTRLTVV.